The 20 T cell receptor beta chains listed next were all sequenced from one sample in a study of PD-1 blockade in mismatch repair-deficient tumors (dated by TCRdb to about 2017). The library was built by means of the immunoSEQ multiplex PCR assay. What TCRdb holds here is the immuneACCESS table cut down to in-frame rearrangements. Part of the clones is not present; checked against another copy, under half of the missing clones reflect an unresolved V gene, and the others are unexplained. The table for this sample lists 100,000 or so clones; about 79% of them were counted only once. About 6.3% of the sample is held by the ten biggest clonotypes. Source: peripheral blood, taken about 33 weeks after starting pembrolizumab. These receptors were collected from an adult with mismatch repair-deficient cancer.

J is TRBJ2-3 and V is TRBV7-2, with TRBD2 matching over 7 bases. Per the germline V gene, CDR1 is SGHTA and CDR2 is FQGNSA. The CDR3 has 16 residues. V gave up 2 bases and J gave up 3 bases; unmatched junction bases: 8. CDR3 nucleotide sequence: TGTGCCAGCAGCTTATATGGGGGGGTCGGTACAGATACGCAGTATTTT. This encodes CASSLYGGVGTDTQYF.

The genes are TRBV6-5 and TRBJ1-2; no clear D. Looked up from germline, CDR1 is MNHEY and CDR2 is SVGAGI. V gave up 0 bases and J gave up 2 bases, with 7 bases separating them. This CDR3 spans 14 amino acids. The CDR3 loop is CASSYSADNYGYTF. Written as DNA, the CDR3 is TGTGCCAGCAGTTACTCAGCGGACAACTATGGCTACACCTTC.

This clone was recorded a few times. This rearrangement joins TRBV11-2 to TRBJ2-7, with D possibly TRBD2 on 6 matching bases. Germline assignment: CDR1 SGHAT and CDR2 FQNNGV. This CDR3 region has 14 residues. V gave up 5 bases and J gave up 4 bases, with 15 bases separating them. The CDR3 bases are TGTGCCAGCAGCGGGAGGTTCTTAGCGTACGAGCAGTACTTC. It specifies CASSGRFLAYEQYF. Full variable domain (outside the CDR3, taken from reference TRBV11-2 and TRBJ2-7): EAGVAQSPRYKIIEKRQSVAFWCNPISGHATLYWYQQILGQGPKLLIQFQNNGVVDDSQLPKDRFSAERLKGVDSTLKIQPAKLEDSAVYLCASSGRFLAYEQYFGPGTRLTVT.

This chain uses TRBV11-3 with TRBJ2-1; the D is unclear. Trimming stripped 5 bases from V and 1 base from J, with 12 bases between. The CDR3 is 15 amino acids. The V gene's germline CDR1 is SGHNT and CDR2 YENEEA. CDR3 bases: TGTGCCAGCAGCAGCCCCGGATATTCCTACAATGAGCAGTTCTTC. It translates to CASSSPGYSYNEQFF.

This clone occurred a few times. The rearrangement uses TRBV29-1 and TRBJ1-2, with TRBD1 matching over 8 bases. The CDR3 covers 12 residues. The germline V gene encodes CDR1 SQVTM and CDR2 ANQGSEA. Unmatched junction bases numbered 4, after V lost 7 bases and J lost 3 bases. The CDR3 reads CSARGQDYGYTF. The CDR3, as DNA: TGCAGCGCCAGGGGACAGGACTATGGCTACACCTTC.

As to this clone: The identical CDR3 is also encoded by other nucleotide sequences in the sample. The chain has TRBV27 and TRBJ2-3; no firm D call. The CDR3 is 15 residues long. The germline CDR1 and CDR2 sequences are MNHEY and SMNVEV (reference sequence). Trimming took 2 bases from V and 0 from J, leaving 9 bases between them. The CDR3 nucleotides are TGTGCCAGCAGTTTACAGGACCCGAGCACAGATACGCAGTATTTT. It specifies CASSLQDPSTDTQYF.

V gene TRBV19 combines with J gene TRBJ2-7; 9 nucleotides match TRBD2. The CDR3 length is 14 residues. Germline CDR1 is LNHDA and CDR2 is SQIVND (reference sequence). V gave up 3 bases and J gave up 1 base; unmatched junction bases: 1. CDR3 region: CASSMTSGSYEQYF. CDR3 coding DNA: TGTGCCAGTAGTATGACTAGCGGATCCTACGAGCAGTACTTC.

The genes are TRBV5-1 and TRBJ2-5; a weak D match, TRBD1 (6 bases). The germline gives CDR1 SGHRS, CDR2 YFSETQ. CDR3 length equals 14 residues. Trimming took 0 bases from V and 4 from J, leaving 10 bases between them. The DNA for the CDR3 is TGCGCCAGCAGCTTGGGAGGGGGATCAGAGACCCAGTACTTC. This encodes CASSLGGGSETQYF.

The CDR3 coding sequence is TGTGCCATCAGTGAGACTGAAGGACGGCCCCAGCATTTT. Translated, it gives CAISETEGRPQHF. The chain is built from TRBV10-3 and TRBJ1-5; the D is unclear. Germline V gives CDR1 ENHRY, CDR2 SYGVKD. The CDR3 extends over 13 amino acids. V was cut by 2 bases and J by 9 bases, with 11 bases left in between.

The V gene is TRBV7-9, the J gene TRBJ2-3; D gene uncertain. V was cut by 9 bases and J by 0 bases, with 4 bases left in between. CDR1 and CDR2 from the germline V gene are SEHNR and FQNEAQ (reference sequence). The CDR3 has 11 amino acids. The DNA for the CDR3 is TGTGCCAGTACTAGCACAGATACGCAGTATTTT. It translates to CASTSTDTQYF.

The chain has TRBV29-1 and TRBJ2-1; tentatively, D is TRBD1 (5 bases). Trimming stripped 3 bases from V and 5 bases from J, with 14 bases between. The CDR3 is 14 residues long. CDR1 is SQVTM, CDR2 ANQGSEA, per germline. In DNA, the CDR3 is TGCAGCGTTGAGGGGCTAGACGGAGACAATGAGCAGTTCTTC. It is translated as CSVEGLDGDNEQFF.

The sample holds one count of this clone. The V call is TRBV27, the J call TRBJ1-4; 9 bases agree with TRBD1. Germline CDR1 MNHEY, CDR2 SMNVEV (reference sequence). V was pared by 6 bases and J by 4 bases, with 6 bases of the junction left unmatched. This CDR3 has 15 amino acids. The CDR3 coding sequence is TGTGCCAGCAGCACCTGGACAGGGGATAATGAAAAACTGTTTTTT. Encoded protein: CASSTWTGDNEKLFF.

This clone was seen once. This chain connects TRBV6-5 to TRBJ2-7, with TRBD2 matching 8 bases. The CDR3 totals 13 residues. Germline CDR1 MNHEY, CDR2 SVGAGI. Trimming took 6 bases from V and 6 from J; bases not matched to a gene: 7. The CDR3 DNA reads TGTGCCAGCAGAACCGGGACTAGAGGCGAGCAGTACTTC. Its protein is CASRTGTRGEQYF.

V and J are TRBV5-4 and TRBJ2-1; D uncertain. Per the germline V gene, CDR1 is SGHNT and CDR2 is YYREEE (reference sequence). Trimming stripped 5 bases from V and 9 bases from J, with 12 bases between. This CDR3 has 12 amino acids. The CDR3 protein is CASRLNTREQFF. The CDR3 DNA sequence: TGTGCCAGCAGACTTAATACACGTGAGCAGTTCTTC. Full variable domain (remainder filled in from reference TRBV5-4 and TRBJ2-1): ETGVTQSPTHLIKTRGQQVTLRCSSQSGHNTVSWYQQALGQGPQFIFQYYREEENGRGNFPPRFSGLQFPNYSSELNVNALELDDSALYLCASRLNTREQFFGPGTRLTVL.

V usage is TRBV15 and J usage is TRBJ1-1; D gene ambiguous. With 1 base removed from V and 3 bases from J, the gap between germline ends came to 3 bases. From germline, CDR1 is LNHNV and CDR2 YYDKDF (reference sequence). The CDR3 runs to 12 residues. The CDR3: CATSRGYTEAFF. The CDR3 DNA follows: TGTGCCACCAGCAGAGGGTACACTGAAGCTTTCTTT.

This clone was picked up a small number of times. V usage is TRBV15 and J usage is TRBJ1-4; D unresolved. V lost 0 bases and J 0 bases, leaving 5 bases between the germline ends. This CDR3 has 15 amino acids. The germline gives CDR1 LNHNV, CDR2 YYDKDF (reference sequence). DNA for the CDR3: TGTGCCACCAGCAGAGATCGGACAACTAATGAAAAACTGTTTTTT. This translates into CATSRDRTTNEKLFF.

This clone was detected a few times. At the DNA level, this CDR3 is encoded by other sequences in the same sample as well. The rearrangement uses TRBV19 and TRBJ1-1; no clear D gene. The CDR3 length is 13 residues. The V end lost 5 bases, the J end lost 1 base, and 8 bases lay between the germline ends. Germline V CDR1 and CDR2: LNHDA, SQIVND (reference sequence). The CDR3 DNA reads as TGTGCCAGTAGTTTGACGGAGAACACTGAAGCTTTCTTT. Translating it yields CASSLTENTEAFF.

The CDR3 DNA reads TGTGCCAGCAGCTCCCTAGACCGAAATAACTATGGCTACACCTTC. This gives the protein CASSSLDRNNYGYTF. V gene TRBV5-6 combines with J gene TRBJ1-2; D gene unclear. This CDR3 has 15 residues. Germline V lookup: CDR1 SGHDT, CDR2 YYEEEE. Trimming cost V 3 bases and J 1 base, with 13 bases left between them.

This chain joins TRBV5-6 and TRBJ1-4; D might be TRBD1 (5 bases). The CDR3 is 14 residues long. The V end lost 1 base, the J end lost 6 bases, and 10 bases lay between the germline ends. Per germline, CDR1 SGHDT and CDR2 YYEEEE. The CDR3 sequence: CASSLYRGDEKLFF. Here the CDR3 DNA reads TGTGCCAGCAGCTTGTATAGGGGAGATGAAAAACTGTTTTTT.

This rearrangement joins TRBV9 to TRBJ2-1; D could derive from TRBD1 or TRBD2 (6 bases each). With 3 bases removed from V and 8 bases from J, the gap between germline ends came to 21 bases. The CDR3 totals 16 residues. The germline V gene encodes CDR1 SGDLS and CDR2 YYNGEE. The CDR3 coding sequence is TGTGCCAGCAGCGGAGGTGGGGGGCCTAGCCGCCATGAGCAGTTCTTC. Translated: CASSGGGGPSRHEQFF.